This T cell receptor beta chain was captured in a study of T cells in Graves' hyperthyroidism and ophthalmopathy. The study's findings and limits: Progression to ophthalmopathy was predicted a median of about 6.6 months early.

Germline V gene lookup returns CDR1 LNHDA and CDR2 SQIVND (reference sequence). The CDR3 loop spans 11 amino acids. Trimming left V 3 bases short and J 6 bases short, with 5 bases between. TCR beta CDR3 regions were amplified from RNA. First-round RT-PCR targeting the TCR CDR3 was performed with the HTBI primer set. Using its own MiXCR run on the multiplex PCR reads, TCRdb lists one record per CDR3 protein. The sample lists approximately 430,000 distinct CDR3 sequences, about 15% occurring once. Concerning this clonotype itself: Its antigen remains unidentified.

Stable disease denoted Graves' hyperthyroidism without ophthalmopathy progression within 18 months. Aged 18 to 65, the patients had hyperthyroidism that was newly diagnosed and had lasted under 2 months. The study excluded patients with uncontrolled infection, other autoimmune disease, pregnancy or lactation. The TCR was taken from a woman in her late teens or twenties with Graves' hyperthyroidism. V and J are TRBV19 and TRBJ1-1; no definite D call. Specimen: blood. The CDR3 region is CASSMGSEAFF. DNA for the CDR3: TGTGCCAGTAGTATGGGGTCTGAAGCTTTCTTT.